Detailed here is one T cell receptor (beta chain). The CDR3 covers 14 residues. Germline CDR1 is SEHNR and CDR2 is FQNEAQ (reference sequence). The trim removed 5 bases at V and 0 bases at J, leaving 3 bases unmatched. This specimen comes from a study of T cell responses to AZD1222 COVID-19 vaccine. Libraries were prepared by immunoSEQ multiplex PCR; TCRdb keeps only in-frame clonotypes and omits some of them. The sample records 150,000 to 200,000 clones, 85% to 90% being singletons. The TCR was taken from an adult who received the AZD1222 COVID-19 vaccine. The chain recombines TRBV7-9 with TRBJ1-2, with 7 bases fitting TRBD1. The sample was peripheral blood, taken 28 days after the second AZD1222 dose. The CDR3 coding sequence is TGTGCCAGCAGCATCGGGACAGCTAACTATGGCTACACCTTC. The encoded protein is CASSIGTANYGYTF.